Sequencing of this TCR beta chain was carried out in a study of breast tumors, draining lymph nodes, adjacent tissues. TCRdb reprocessed the multiplex PCR reads via MiXCR and lists one record per CDR3 protein. This table holds approximately 13,000 distinct CDR3 sequences, more than 50% found once. The length of the CDR3 is 12 residues. Trimming removed 3 bases at V and 5 bases at J, with 8 bases between. Germline V gene lookup returns CDR1 DFQATT and CDR2 SNEGSKA (reference sequence). The clonotype originates from a female donor with breast cancer. Some clones in this sample may be carry-over from other donors' samples. The chain employs TRBV20-1 and TRBJ1-5, with D unclear. The sequenced sample was tumor-adjacent breast tissue. DNA of the CDR3: TGCAGTGCTAGGGATGGGGATCAGCCCCAGCATTTT. Encoded protein: CSARDGDQPQHF.